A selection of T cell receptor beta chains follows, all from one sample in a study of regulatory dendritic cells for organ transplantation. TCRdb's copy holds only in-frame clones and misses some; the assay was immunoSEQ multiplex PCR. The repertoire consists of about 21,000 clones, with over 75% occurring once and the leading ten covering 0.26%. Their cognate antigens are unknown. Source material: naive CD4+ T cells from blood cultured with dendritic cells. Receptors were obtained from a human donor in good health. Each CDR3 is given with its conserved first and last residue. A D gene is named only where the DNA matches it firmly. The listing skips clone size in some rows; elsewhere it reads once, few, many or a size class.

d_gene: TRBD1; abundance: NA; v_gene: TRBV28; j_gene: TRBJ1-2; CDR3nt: TGTGCCAGCAGCTCCCCGGGACAGGGGTATGGCTACACCTTC; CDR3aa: CASSSPGQGYGYTF
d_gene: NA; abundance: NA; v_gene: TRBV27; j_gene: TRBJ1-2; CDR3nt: TGTGCCAGCGCGGACACAGGGAACTATGGCTACACCTTC; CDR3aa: CASADTGNYGYTF
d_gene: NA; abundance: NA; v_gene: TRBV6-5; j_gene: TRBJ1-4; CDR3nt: TGTGCCAGCACCCGAGGAGGTGAAAAACTGTTTTTT; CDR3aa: CASTRGGEKLFF
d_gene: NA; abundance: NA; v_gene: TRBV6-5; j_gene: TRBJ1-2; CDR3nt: TGTGCCAGCAGACATGACAGACAGGTGAACTATGGCTACACCTTC; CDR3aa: CASRHDRQVNYGYTF
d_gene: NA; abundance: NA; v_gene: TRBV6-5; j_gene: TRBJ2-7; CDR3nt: TGTGCCAGCAGGGCCGGGACCGCCTACGAGCAGTACTTC; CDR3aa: CASRAGTAYEQYF
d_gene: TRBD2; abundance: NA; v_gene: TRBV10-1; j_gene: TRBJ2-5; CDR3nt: TGCGCCAGCAGCGCGACCCACATTTTGGCGGGAGGGCGAGAGACCCAGTACTTC; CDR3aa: CASSATHILAGGRETQYF
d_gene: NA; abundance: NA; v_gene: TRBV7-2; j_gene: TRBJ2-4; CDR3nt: TGTGCCAGCAGCTACGAGGGGGTAGCCAAAAACATTCAGTACTTC; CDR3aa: CASSYEGVAKNIQYF
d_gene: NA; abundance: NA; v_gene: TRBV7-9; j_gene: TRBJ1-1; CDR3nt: TGTGCCACCAAACAGAGCATGAACACTGAAGCTTTCTTT; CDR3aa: CATKQSMNTEAFF
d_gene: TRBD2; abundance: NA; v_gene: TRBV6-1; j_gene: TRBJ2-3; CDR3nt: TGTGCCAGCAGTGAATTGACGCCATATAGCGGGGGAGATACGCAGTATTTT; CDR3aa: CASSELTPYSGGDTQYF
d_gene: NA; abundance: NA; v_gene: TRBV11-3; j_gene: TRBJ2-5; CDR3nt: TGTGCCAGCAGCCCGGGACGGATCCTTCAAGAGACCCAGTACTTC; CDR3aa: CASSPGRILQETQYF
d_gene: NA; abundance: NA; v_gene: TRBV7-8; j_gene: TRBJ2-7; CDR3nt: TGTGCCAGCACCCCCCGGCTAGCCGATCCCTACGAGCAGTACTTC; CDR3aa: CASTPRLADPYEQYF
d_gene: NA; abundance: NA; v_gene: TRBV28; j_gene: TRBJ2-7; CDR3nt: TGTGCCAGCAGTTTCGAGTTAGGGGACGAGCAGTACTTC; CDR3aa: CASSFELGDEQYF
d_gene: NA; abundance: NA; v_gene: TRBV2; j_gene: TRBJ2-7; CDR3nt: TGTGCCAGCAGTGCCCCTAAGGGGGTCTGGGAGCAGTACTTC; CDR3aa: CASSAPKGVWEQYF
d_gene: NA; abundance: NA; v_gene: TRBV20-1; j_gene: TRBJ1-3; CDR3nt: TGCAGTGCTAGAGGTAGTACTACCATATATTTT; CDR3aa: CSARGSTTIYF
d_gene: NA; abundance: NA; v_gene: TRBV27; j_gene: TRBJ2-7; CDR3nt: TGTGCCAGCAGTGGAGACAAACTCCACTCCTACGAGCAGTACTTC; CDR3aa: CASSGDKLHSYEQYF
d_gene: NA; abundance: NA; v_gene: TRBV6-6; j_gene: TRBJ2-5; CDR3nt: TGTGCCAGCAGCCCCCCCGGGAGAGGTGAGACCCAGTACTTC; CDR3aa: CASSPPGRGETQYF
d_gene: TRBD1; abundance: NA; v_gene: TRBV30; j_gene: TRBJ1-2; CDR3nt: TGTGCCTCGACGCAGGGGGCTAGCGGCTACACCTTC; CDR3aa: CASTQGASGYTF
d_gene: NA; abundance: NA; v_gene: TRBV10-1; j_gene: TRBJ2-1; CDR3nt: TGCGCCAGCAGTGATCAGGGGCCCCAATACAATGAGCAGTTCTTC; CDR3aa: CASSDQGPQYNEQFF
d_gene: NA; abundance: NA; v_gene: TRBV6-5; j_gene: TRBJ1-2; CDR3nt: TGTGCCAGCAGTTACGGCTACTATGGCTACACCTTC; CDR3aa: CASSYGYYGYTF
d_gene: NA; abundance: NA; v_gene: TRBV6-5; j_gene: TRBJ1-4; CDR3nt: TGTGCCAGCAGCCGAGGGTTCCCGATTGAAAAACTGTTTTTT; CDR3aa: CASSRGFPIEKLFF
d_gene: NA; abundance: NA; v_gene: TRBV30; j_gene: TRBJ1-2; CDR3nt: TGTGCCTGGAGTGTAATCTCTCGGTATGGCAGGGAACACTATGGCTACACCTTC; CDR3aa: CAWSVISRYGREHYGYTF
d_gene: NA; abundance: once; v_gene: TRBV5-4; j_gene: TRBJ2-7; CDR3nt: TGTGCCAGCAGCCTCCAGCGTGGGGTCGAGCAGTACTTC; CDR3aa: CASSLQRGVEQYF
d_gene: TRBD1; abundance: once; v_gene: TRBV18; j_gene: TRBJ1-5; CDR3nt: TGTGCCAGCTCACCGGGGACAGTCAATCAGCCCCAGCATTTT; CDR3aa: CASSPGTVNQPQHF
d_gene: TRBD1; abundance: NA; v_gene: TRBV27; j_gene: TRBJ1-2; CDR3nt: TGTGCCAGCGGTACAGGGGTGGGGGGCTACACCTTC; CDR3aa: CASGTGVGGYTF
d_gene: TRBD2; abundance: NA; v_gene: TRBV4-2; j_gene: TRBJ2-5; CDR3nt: TGTGCCAGCAGCCAAGAAGTCCGGGGGGGGGCAGCTTTGGAGACCCAGTACTTC; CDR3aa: CASSQEVRGGAALETQYF
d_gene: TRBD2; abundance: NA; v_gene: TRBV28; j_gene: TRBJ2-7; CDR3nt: TGTGCCAGCAGCTTGGGGTATAGGGAGGGACAGTACTTC; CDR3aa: CASSLGYREGQYF
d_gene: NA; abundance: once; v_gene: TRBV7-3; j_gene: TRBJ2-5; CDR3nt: TGTGCCAGCAGCGTTGTGGGTCCGGCGGGATGGGAGACCCAGTACTTC; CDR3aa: CASSVVGPAGWETQYF